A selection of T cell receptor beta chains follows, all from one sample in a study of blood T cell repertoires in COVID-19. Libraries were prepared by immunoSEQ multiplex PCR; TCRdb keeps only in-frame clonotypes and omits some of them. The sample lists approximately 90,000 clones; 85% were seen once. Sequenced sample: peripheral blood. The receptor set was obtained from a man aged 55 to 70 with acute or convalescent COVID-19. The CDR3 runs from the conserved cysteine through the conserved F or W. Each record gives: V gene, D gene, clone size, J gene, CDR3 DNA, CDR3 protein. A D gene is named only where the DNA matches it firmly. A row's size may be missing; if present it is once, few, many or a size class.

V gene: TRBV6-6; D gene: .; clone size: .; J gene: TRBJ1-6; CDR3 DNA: TGTGCCAGCAGTTACTCCGAGGGAAGTGGTTCACCCCTCCACTTT; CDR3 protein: CASSYSEGSGSPLHF
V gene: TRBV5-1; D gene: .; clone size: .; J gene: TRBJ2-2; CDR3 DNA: TGCGCCAGCAGCATCGATCCCGGCGGGGAGCTGTTTTTT; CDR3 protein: CASSIDPGGELFF
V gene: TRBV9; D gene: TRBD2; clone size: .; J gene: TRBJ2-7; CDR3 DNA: TGTGCCAGCAGCCCGGGACGGGGAGGCGGGGGAAACTACGAGCAGTACTTC; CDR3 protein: CASSPGRGGGGNYEQYF
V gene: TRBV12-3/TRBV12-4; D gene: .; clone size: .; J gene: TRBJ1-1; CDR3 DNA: TGTGCCAGCAGCCCTACGATGAACACTGAAGCTTTCTTT; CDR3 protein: CASSPTMNTEAFF
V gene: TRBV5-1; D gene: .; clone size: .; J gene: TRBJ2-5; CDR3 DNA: TGCGCCAGCAGCTTGGGCCCGGGTAACCAAGAGACCCAGTACTTC; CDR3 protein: CASSLGPGNQETQYF
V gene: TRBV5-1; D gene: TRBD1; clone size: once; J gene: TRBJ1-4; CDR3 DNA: TGCGCCAGCAGCTGGGGAGGGACAGGGAAGGGCGAAAAACTGTTTTTT; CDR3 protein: CASSWGGTGKGEKLFF
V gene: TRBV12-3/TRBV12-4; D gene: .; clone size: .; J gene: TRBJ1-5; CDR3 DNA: TGTGCCAGCAGCTTGAGAGGGAATCAGCCCCAGCATTTT; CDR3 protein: CASSLRGNQPQHF
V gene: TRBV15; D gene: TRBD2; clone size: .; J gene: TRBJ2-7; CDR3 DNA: TGTGCCACCAGCAGAGATCTGCTTCTAGCGGGGTCCTACGAGCAGTACTTC; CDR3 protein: CATSRDLLLAGSYEQYF
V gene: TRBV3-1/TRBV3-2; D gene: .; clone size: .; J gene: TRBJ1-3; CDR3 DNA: TGTGCCAGCAGCCAAGTCCTAGGAAACACCATATATTTT; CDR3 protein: CASSQVLGNTIYF
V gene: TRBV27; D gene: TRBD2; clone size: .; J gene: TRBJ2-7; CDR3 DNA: TGTGCCAGCAGTTTTTTAGCGGGAGCTCACGAGCAGTACTTC; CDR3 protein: CASSFLAGAHEQYF
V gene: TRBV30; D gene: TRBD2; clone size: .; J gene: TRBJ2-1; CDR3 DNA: TGTGCCTACATATTACTAGCGGGAGAGGACTACAATGAGCAGTTCTTC; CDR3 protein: CAYILLAGEDYNEQFF
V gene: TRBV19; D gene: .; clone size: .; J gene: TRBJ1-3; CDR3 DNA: TGTGCCAGTAACCCAGGGGTTCTGGGAAACACCATATATTTT; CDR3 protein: CASNPGVLGNTIYF
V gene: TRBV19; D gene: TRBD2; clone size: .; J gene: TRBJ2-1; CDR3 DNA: TGTGCCAGTAGTATAGGTCTGACTAGCGGGAGAAACAATGAGCAGTTCTTC; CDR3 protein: CASSIGLTSGRNNEQFF
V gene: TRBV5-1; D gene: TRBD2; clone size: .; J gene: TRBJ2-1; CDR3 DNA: TGCGCCAGCAGCCTGAACACGGGAGGGAACGATGAGCAGTTCTTC; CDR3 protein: CASSLNTGGNDEQFF
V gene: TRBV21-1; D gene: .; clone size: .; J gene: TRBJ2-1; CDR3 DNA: TGTGCCAGCAGCCAACAAAAACCGGGACTTAATGGAAATGAGCAGTTCTTC; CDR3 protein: CASSQQKPGLNGNEQFF
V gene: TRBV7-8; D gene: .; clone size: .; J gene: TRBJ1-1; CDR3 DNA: TGTGCCAGCAGCCGAGGACGGGGAGGGACTGAAGCTTTCTTT; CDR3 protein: CASSRGRGGTEAFF
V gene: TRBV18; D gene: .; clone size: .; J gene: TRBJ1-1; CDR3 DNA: TGTGCCAGCTCACCCCCCAGGGGTGGCACTGAAGCTTTCTTT; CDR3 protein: CASSPPRGGTEAFF
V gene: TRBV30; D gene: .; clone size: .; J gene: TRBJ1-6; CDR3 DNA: TGTGCCTGGAACCGGGGGGCGGATTCACCCCTCCACTTT; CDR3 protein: CAWNRGADSPLHF
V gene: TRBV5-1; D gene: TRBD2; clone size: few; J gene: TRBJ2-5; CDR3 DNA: TGCGCCAGCAGCCGGGGGACTAGCGGACAAGAGACCCAGTACTTC; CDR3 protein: CASSRGTSGQETQYF
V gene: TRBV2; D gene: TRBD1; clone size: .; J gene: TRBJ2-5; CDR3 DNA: TGTGCCAGCCTGGGACAGCCACAAGAGACCCAGTACTTC; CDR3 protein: CASLGQPQETQYF
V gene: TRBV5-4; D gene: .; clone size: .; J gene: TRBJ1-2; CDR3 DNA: TGTGCCAGCAGCTTGGAGTCAGGCGCCGGGGGCTATGGCTACACCTTC; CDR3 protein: CASSLESGAGGYGYTF
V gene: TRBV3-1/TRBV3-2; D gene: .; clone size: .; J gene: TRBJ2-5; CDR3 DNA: TGTGCCAGCAGCCAATCTAGAGTAGAGACCCAGTACTTC; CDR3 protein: CASSQSRVETQYF
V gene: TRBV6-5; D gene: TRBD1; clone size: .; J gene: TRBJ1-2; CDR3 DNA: TGTGCCAGCAGCCAACAGGGGGCGTTGGGCTACACCTTC; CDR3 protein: CASSQQGALGYTF
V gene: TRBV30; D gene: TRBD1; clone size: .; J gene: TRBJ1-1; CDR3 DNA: TGTGCCTGGAGTGTAAGCGGCAGGGGGACAACTGAAGCTTTCTTT; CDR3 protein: CAWSVSGRGTTEAFF
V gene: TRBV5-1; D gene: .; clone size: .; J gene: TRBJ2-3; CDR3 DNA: TGCGCCAGCAGCTTGGCCAGGTTGGGGCGCGATACGCAGTATTTT; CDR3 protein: CASSLARLGRDTQYF
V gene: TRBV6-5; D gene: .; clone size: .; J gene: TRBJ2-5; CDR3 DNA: TGTGCCAGCTCTGGCAGGTTAAGAGAGCAGGGGTACTTC; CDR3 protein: CASSGRLREQGYF
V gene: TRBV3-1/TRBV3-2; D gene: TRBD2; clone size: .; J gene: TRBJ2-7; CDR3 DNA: TGTGCCAGCAGCCAGACTAGCCACGAGCAGTACTTC; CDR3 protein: CASSQTSHEQYF
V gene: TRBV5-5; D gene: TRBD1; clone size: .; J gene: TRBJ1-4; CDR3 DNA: TGTGCCAGCAGCCTCCGGGACAGGGGCCTAACTAATGAAAAACTGTTTTTT; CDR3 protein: CASSLRDRGLTNEKLFF
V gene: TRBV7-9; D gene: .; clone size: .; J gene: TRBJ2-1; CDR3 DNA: TGTGCCAGCAGCTTAGAGGTCGGAGTAGAGCAGTTCTTC; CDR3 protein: CASSLEVGVEQFF
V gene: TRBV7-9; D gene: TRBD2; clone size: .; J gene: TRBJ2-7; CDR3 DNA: TGTGCCAGCAGCCGAGGACTAGCGGGGGGCGAGCAGTACTTC; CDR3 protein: CASSRGLAGGEQYF
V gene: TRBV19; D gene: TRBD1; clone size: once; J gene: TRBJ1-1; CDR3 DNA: TGTGCCAGTAGTATGGACAGGGAGATGAACACTGAAGCTTTCTTT; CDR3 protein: CASSMDREMNTEAFF
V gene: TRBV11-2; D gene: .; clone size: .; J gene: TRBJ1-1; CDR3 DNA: TGTGCCAGCAGCTCGACAGAAACTAACACTGAAGCTTTCTTT; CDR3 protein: CASSSTETNTEAFF
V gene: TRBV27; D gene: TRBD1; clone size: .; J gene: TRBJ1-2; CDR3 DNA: TGTGCCAGCAGATCGCAGGGGGCGCTTGGCTACACCTTC; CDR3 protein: CASRSQGALGYTF
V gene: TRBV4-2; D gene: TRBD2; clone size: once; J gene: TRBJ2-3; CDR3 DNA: TGTGCCAGCAGCCAACGCGGGAGGGCCGCTAACACAGATACGCAGTATTTT; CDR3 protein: CASSQRGRAANTDTQYF
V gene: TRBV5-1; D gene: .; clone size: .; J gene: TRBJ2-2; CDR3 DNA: TGCGCCAGCAGCTTCCGGGGTAACACCGGGGAGCTGTTTTTT; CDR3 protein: CASSFRGNTGELFF